A single sample is the source of the 9 T cell receptor beta chains below, sequenced in a study of CD8+ T cells in alopecia areata. The authors extracted RNA and reverse transcribed it into cDNA as the sequencing template. Libraries were prepared by immunoSEQ multiplex PCR; TCRdb keeps only in-frame clonotypes and omits some of them. The table records about 110,000 clones, roughly 50% of them present only once. As to treatment: oral pan-JAK inhibitor, 5-10 mg twice daily. Here the sequenced sample was CD8+ T cells sorted from blood, taken at week 24, from a patient treated with tofacitinib. These receptor sequences come from a human donor with alopecia areata.

CDR3 coding DNA: TGTGCCAGCAGCTTGCGGGAGGGCTACGAGCAGTACTTC. Translated, it gives CASSLREGYEQYF. The gene calls are TRBV5-4 and TRBJ2-7, with TRBD2 matching over 8 bases. The CDR3 is 13 amino acids. Germline CDR1 reads SGHNT; CDR2 reads YYREEE (reference sequence). Germline trimming cut 1 base from V and 3 bases from J; bases unmatched to any gene: 0. Full variable domain (rest looked up from reference TRBV5-4 and TRBJ2-7): ETGVTQSPTHLIKTRGQQVTLRCSSQSGHNTVSWYQQALGQGPQFIFQYYREEENGRGNFPPRFSGLQFPNYSSELNVNALELDDSALYLCASSLREGYEQYFGPGTRLTVT.

This clone showed up just a few times. The chain uses TRBV5-1 and TRBJ2-7; TRBD2 might be the D (5 bases). The V gene's germline CDR1 is SGHRS and CDR2 YFSETQ. This CDR3 has 16 amino acids. Trimming shortened V by 0 bases and J by 4 bases, and 17 bases separated the two germline ends. The CDR3 here is CASSLAGVGGSYEQYF. CDR3 coding DNA: TGCGCCAGCAGCTTGGCCGGGGTTGGTGGATCTTACGAGCAGTACTTC.

The V gene is TRBV7-9, the J gene TRBJ1-3, with no clear D. Germline V CDR1 and CDR2: SEHNR, FQNEAQ (reference sequence). CDR3 length equals 15 residues. V shed 1 base and J shed 2 bases, with 9 bases lying between them. CDR3 nucleotide sequence: TGTGCCAGCAGCTTAGTTGGGCTGGCTGGAAACACCATATATTTT. Its protein is CASSLVGLAGNTIYF.

A word on this clone: Other DNA sequences in this sample translate to the same CDR3. The CDR3 DNA sequence: TGTGCCAGTAGTATAAGGGACGGCAATCAGCCCCAGCATTTT. It encodes CASSIRDGNQPQHF. The chain uses TRBV19 and TRBJ1-5, with D tentatively TRBD1 (5 bases). The germline V and J ends were trimmed by 2 bases and 2 bases, with 7 bases remaining between them. Germline lookup yields CDR1 LNHDA and CDR2 SQIVND (reference sequence). This CDR3 region has 14 residues.

Only one count was recorded for this clone. The chain joins TRBV5-6 to TRBJ1-1; D is undetermined. V was trimmed by 4 bases and J by 8 bases, leaving 9 bases between them. Germline loops: CDR1 SGHDT, CDR2 YYEEEE. The CDR3 has 11 residues. The CDR3: CASSINSEAFF. The CDR3 bases are TGTGCCAGCAGCATCAACAGCGAAGCTTTCTTT.

Notes on this clone: The sample has other DNA sequences that encode this CDR3 too. The CDR3 region is CASSLLQGSNQPQHF. As DNA, the CDR3 is TGTGCCAGCAGTTTACTCCAGGGTTCCAATCAGCCCCAGCATTTT. The J gene is TRBJ1-5, the V gene TRBV27; D possibly corresponds to TRBD1 (5 bases). The CDR3 is 15 residues long. Looked up from germline, CDR1 is MNHEY and CDR2 is SMNVEV (reference sequence). The V gene lost 2 bases and the J gene lost 3 bases, with 11 bases spanning the gap.

The chain has TRBV7-9 and TRBJ1-5, with TRBD1 matching 9 bases. This CDR3 has 17 amino acids. The germline CDR1 and CDR2 sequences are SEHNR and FQNEAQ (reference sequence). With V trimmed by 2 bases and J by 2 bases, 7 bases remained unmatched. Here the CDR3 reads CASSLWRGQGGNQPQHF. CDR3 sequence (DNA): TGTGCCAGCAGCTTATGGAGGGGACAGGGAGGCAATCAGCCCCAGCATTTT. The full variable domain, rest sourced from reference TRBV7-9 and TRBJ1-5, is DTGVSQNPRHKITKRGQNVTFRCDPISEHNRLYWYRQTLGQGPEFLTYFQNEAQLEKSRLLSDRFSAERPKGSFSTLEIQRTEQGDSAMYLCASSLWRGQGGNQPQHFGDGTRLSIL.

This clone was seen only a few times. This chain joins TRBV27 and TRBJ1-5, with 7 bases fitting TRBD1. Per germline, CDR1 MNHEY and CDR2 SMNVEV (reference sequence). The V gene end was trimmed by 2 bases and the J gene end by 7 bases; junction bases not matched to a gene: 5. CDR3 length equals 14 residues. The CDR3 DNA sequence: TGTGCCAGCAGTTTACTAGGGGACAGCCAGCCCCAGCATTTT. Its translation is CASSLLGDSQPQHF.

The chain joins TRBV30 to TRBJ1-5; D unresolved. V dropped 0 bases and J dropped 5 bases, with 8 bases sitting between them. Germline values: CDR1 GTSNPN, CDR2 SVGIG (reference sequence). The CDR3 runs 13 residues. The CDR3 reads CAWSVEGHQPQHF. The CDR3 DNA sequence: TGTGCCTGGAGTGTTGAAGGGCATCAGCCCCAGCATTTT.